This TCR beta chain was documented in a study of immune characterization of retroperitoneal liposarcoma. This clonotype was seen more than once but under ten times. CDR3 length equals 14 residues. Germline loops: CDR1 SGHRS, CDR2 YFSETQ. The V gene end was trimmed by 4 bases and the J gene end by 5 bases; junction bases not matched to a gene: 8. Using its own MiXCR run on the PCR reads, TCRdb lists one record per CDR3 protein. The sample yields about 4,100 distinct CDR3 sequences, over 25% seen once. The sample taken for sequencing was blood. The sequence derives from a female donor with retroperitoneal liposarcoma. This chain connects TRBV5-1 to TRBJ2-5; 7 bases are shared with TRBD1. CDR3: CASSGRGIKETQYF. The CDR3 DNA reads as TGCGCCAGCAGCGGCAGGGGGATTAAGGAGACCCAGTACTTC.